A single sample gave rise to the 3 T cell receptor beta chains below, sequenced in a study of cytomegalovirus exposure and HLA in healthy donors. Primers for the PCR totalled 60 Vbeta and 13 Jbeta. Sequenced by immunoSEQ multiplex PCR; TCRdb stores in-frame clones only, minus some. The sample lists 100,000 to 150,000 clones, roughly 74% occurring once. Sequencing used PBMCs. Receptors originate from a man aged 40-49 years in good health and CMV-seronegative.

This clone has a handful of counts. The V and J genes are TRBV6-1 and TRBJ2-2, with a weak D call TRBD1 (6 bases). V shed 11 bases and J shed 2 bases, with 18 bases lying between them. The germline V gene encodes CDR1 MNHNS and CDR2 SASEGT. The CDR3 is made up of 15 amino acids. The CDR3 here is CAATLQGFNTGELFF. As DNA, the CDR3 is TGTGCCGCAACCTTACAGGGCTTTAACACCGGGGAGCTGTTTTTT.

The chain uses TRBV9 and TRBJ2-7, with TRBD1 matching 10 bases. V shed 6 bases and J 7 bases; nucleotides not matched to a gene: 10. From germline, CDR1 is SGDLS and CDR2 YYNGEE. The CDR3 has 14 residues. The CDR3 here is CASTVGQGIGEQYF. The CDR3 nucleotides read TGTGCCAGCACCGTGGGACAGGGGATCGGAGAGCAGTACTTC.

The chain links TRBV5-1 to TRBJ1-5; 9 bases are a match to TRBD1. The J segment lost 3 bases and the V segment lost 4 bases, leaving 5 bases of the junction unmatched. Looked up from germline, CDR1 is SGHRS and CDR2 is YFSETQ. CDR3 length: 15 residues. The CDR3 region has the DNA TGCGCCAGCAGCCTAGGACAGGGGTTCAATCAGCCCCAGCATTTT. Encoded protein: CASSLGQGFNQPQHF.